This T cell receptor (beta chain) appears in the sequencing data of a study of blood T cell repertoires in COVID-19. Across the study: Samples came from the United States, Italy and Spain, spanning acute and convalescent COVID-19. The cDNA or gDNA used as material had been derived from T cells, B-cell-depleted T cells, or PBMCs.

Original methodology: Using reference gene primer amplification, nucleated cell counts were estimated. Clones were read by immunoSEQ multiplex PCR, and TCRdb kept only the in-frame ones, dropping some. V and J calls plus clone size are reproduced from that table; the DNA served to infer D and trimming. This table has about 160,000 clones, roughly 88% appearing once. Enrolment of Seattle patients took place during active infection, and they were followed longitudinally. V shed 4 bases and J 6 bases; nucleotides not matched to a gene: 10. The CDR3 covers 15 residues. Per germline, CDR1 SGDLS and CDR2 YYNGEE.

Sequencing input: peripheral blood. The rearrangement joins TRBV9 to TRBJ1-1, with 9 nucleotides matching TRBD1. The origin of this receptor is a man at least 80 years old with COVID-19, enrolled during active disease. CDR3 protein: CASSTGQGGPPEAFF. The CDR3 DNA follows: TGTGCCAGCAGCACGGGACAGGGAGGACCTCCTGAAGCTTTCTTT.